What follows describes a single T cell receptor beta chain. Mouse names are used for the genes. The sequence runs out 1 residue before the end of the CDR3; the remainder is reconstructed from the germline J gene. The V end was cut by 1 base, the J end by 0 bases, with 8 bases between. The CDR3 has 15 residues. Per the germline V gene, CDR1 is KGHPV and CDR2 is FQNQEV (reference sequence). The table came from immunoSEQ multiplex PCR; TCRdb's copy has only in-frame clones and leaves some out. The sample has fewer than 5,500 clones; less than 40% are singletons. Time point of the sample: mouse harvest day 14 after allogeneic transplant. Each mouse received 10^7 T-cell-depleted marrow cells plus 10^6 splenic CD5+ T cells by tail vein. B6 (H2b) cells into BALB/c (H2d) mice; tissues taken at day 7 or 14. The entry originates in a study of tissue T cells after allogeneic stem cell transplantation.

The TCR was taken from a female BALB/c mouse given C57BL/6 T cells with graft-versus-host disease after an allogeneic hematopoietic cell transplant. The gene calls are TRBV26 and TRBJ2-5; TRBD2 is a possible D gene (5 bases). The sequenced material came from skin. The part of the CDR3 DNA that was read is TGTGCCAGCAGTCTGTTGGGGAGGAACCAAGACACCCAGTAC. Translated, it gives CASSLLGRNQDTQY. The whole CDR3 is CASSLLGRNQDTQYF.